The following is a T cell receptor beta chain sequence with its context. As yet, its antigen is unknown. The data are from a study of T cells expressing NK-cell markers. Study-level findings and limits: About six of the donors carried dominant NKG2C+ clonotypes that took up about 1.0-7.0% of their CD8+ T cells.

The TCR beta cDNA came from 5'RACE template switching with UMIs. TCRdb re-called the 5' RACE reads and shows each CDR3 protein once, DNA omitted. Recorded for this sample: 400,000 to 450,000 distinct CDR3 sequences. The CDR3 sequence is 15 residues long. The V gene's germline CDR1 is DFQATT and CDR2 SNEGSKA (reference sequence). The clonotype comes from a woman between 18 and 69 years old in good health. The gene calls are TRBV20-1 and TRBJ2-5. Sequenced input: blood T cells: a sorted CD56 or NKG2C T cell subset, CD4+ or CD8+ T cells, or bulk PBMC T cells (not recorded which). The CDR3: CSAREAQGAPETQYF.